A single sample gave rise to the 5 T cell receptor beta chains below, sequenced in a study of OX40 agonist ivuxolimab in advanced cancers. Only in-frame clones appear in the TCRdb table, and some are missing; sequencing was by immunoSEQ multiplex PCR. This table has about 95,000 clones, around 90% appearing once. The sequenced sample was CD4+ or CD8+ T cells sorted from blood, obtained in a trial of the OX40 agonist ivuxolimab. Source of these receptors: an adult with an advanced solid tumor such as melanoma, head and neck, liver or kidney cancer.

The chain joins TRBV18 to TRBJ2-7, with TRBD2 matching 7 bases. Germline V gives CDR1 KGHSH, CDR2 LQKENI. The CDR3 runs 14 residues. Unmatched junction bases numbered 8, after V lost 6 bases and J lost 3 bases. The CDR3 spells CASSRGGSNYEQYF. CDR3 bases: TGTGCCAGCTCGAGGGGCGGGAGTAACTACGAGCAGTACTTC.

The V and J genes are TRBV4-1 and TRBJ2-1; TRBD2 aligns across 7 bases. Losses at the gene ends were 2 bases for V and 6 bases for J; bases not matched to a gene: 7. CDR1 and CDR2 from the germline V gene are MGHRA and YSYEKL. The CDR3 extends over 15 amino acids. CDR3 loop: CASSQLLTSFNEQFF. Written as DNA, the CDR3 is TGCGCCAGCAGCCAACTCCTGACTAGCTTCAATGAGCAGTTCTTC.

V usage is TRBV7-9 and J usage is TRBJ2-7, with D tentatively TRBD1 (5 bases). This CDR3 is 12 amino acids long. The germline V gene has CDR1 SEHNR and CDR2 FQNEAQ (reference sequence). V lost 5 bases, J lost 3 bases, and 8 bases lay in between. The CDR3 DNA reads TGTGCCAGCAGCACGGACAACTACGAGCAGTACTTC. The encoded protein is CASSTDNYEQYF.

The V call is TRBV5-4, the J call TRBJ1-1, with a tentative D call TRBD1 (5 bases). The CDR3 spans 15 residues. V lost 3 bases, J lost 0 bases, and 12 bases lay in between. The germline CDR1 and CDR2 sequences are SGHNT and YYREEE (reference sequence). The CDR3 sequence: CASSSGLTMNTEAFF. The CDR3, as DNA: TGTGCCAGCAGCTCGGGACTGACGATGAACACTGAAGCTTTCTTT.

The rearrangement joins TRBV2 to TRBJ2-7; D not certain. V lost 6 bases, J lost 3 bases, and 18 bases lay in between. Per the germline V gene, CDR1 is SNHLY and CDR2 is FYNNEI. This CDR3 region has 15 residues. DNA for the CDR3: TGTGCCAGCAGCGAGTCGACGGTACTCGTCTACGAGCAGTACTTC. Amino acids: CASSESTVLVYEQYF.